The 27 T cell receptor beta chains below come from one sample, sequenced in a study of blood T cell repertoires in COVID-19. Measured with immunoSEQ multiplex PCR; TCRdb has only the in-frame clones, and not every one. The sample lists under 250,000 clones; roughly 85% were seen once. The specimen was peripheral blood. The receptors shown here come from a woman between 65 and 79 years old with COVID-19, enrolled during active disease.

V gene TRBV6-6 combines with J gene TRBJ2-2; 9 positions agree with TRBD1. CDR3 length equals 15 residues. Germline assignment: CDR1 MNHNY and CDR2 SVGAGI (reference sequence). V gave up 4 bases and J gave up 5 bases; unmatched junction bases: 5. The CDR3 nucleotides read TGTGCCAGCAGTTTGTCGGGACAGGGAACCGGGGAGCTGTTTTTT. Amino acid sequence: CASSLSGQGTGELFF.

V usage is TRBV4-3 and J usage is TRBJ2-7; maybe TRBD2 (6 bases). With 0 bases removed from V and 3 bases from J, the gap between germline ends came to 12 bases. The CDR3 is 15 amino acids. The germline gives CDR1 LGHNA, CDR2 YSLEER. CDR3 protein: CASSQELGGSYEQYF. CDR3 sequence (DNA): TGCGCCAGCAGCCAAGAGTTGGGGGGAAGCTACGAGCAGTACTTC.

The gene calls are TRBV19 and TRBJ2-7, with TRBD1 as a possible D gene (5 bases). Trimming pared 3 bases from V and 3 bases from J, leaving 15 bases between. CDR1 and CDR2 from the germline V gene are LNHDA and SQIVND (reference sequence). CDR3 length: 15 residues. The CDR3, as DNA: TGTGCCAGTAGTATCAGGGCCAGGACCATCTACGAGCAGTACTTC. As protein: CASSIRARTIYEQYF.

The chain carries TRBV6-5 and TRBJ1-4; 9 positions match TRBD1. The CDR3 is 14 residues long. Germline V gene sequence: CDR1 MNHEY, CDR2 SVGAGI. Losses at the gene ends were 6 bases for V and 7 bases for J; bases not matched to a gene: 6. The CDR3 nucleotides read TGTGCCAGCAGCCGGGACAGGGCTGGTGAAAAACTGTTTTTT. It encodes CASSRDRAGEKLFF.

The V and J genes are TRBV7-3 and TRBJ1-5; 7 bases map to TRBD1. CDR1 is SGHTA, CDR2 FQGTGA, per germline. J was trimmed by 0 bases and V by 5 bases; bases with no gene match: 4. The length of the CDR3 is 15 residues. CDR3 amino acids: CASSTDRDSNQPQHF. In DNA, the CDR3 is TGTGCCAGCAGCACCGACAGGGATAGCAATCAGCCCCAGCATTTT. Filled out from reference TRBV7-3 and TRBJ1-5, the complete variable domain reads GAGVSQTPSNKVTEKGKYVELRCDPISGHTALYWYRQSLGQGPEFLIYFQGTGAADDSGLPNDRFFAVRPEGSVSTLKIQRTERGDSAVYLCASSTDRDSNQPQHFGDGTRLSIL.

The DNA for the CDR3 is TGTGCCAGCAGCCAGACAGGGTCTGGAAACACCATATATTTT. It translates to CASSQTGSGNTIYF. J is TRBJ1-3 and V is TRBV3-1 (or the pseudogene TRBV3-2), with 7 positions matching TRBD1. Germline loops: CDR1 LGHDT, CDR2 YNNKEL (reference sequence). Trimming at V came to 3 bases and at J to 1 base, leaving 0 bases not matched to a gene. The CDR3 runs to 14 residues.

The rearrangement uses TRBV4-2 and TRBJ2-7; D is possibly TRBD1 (6 bases). Germline CDR1 LGHNA, CDR2 YNFKEQ. Trimming shortened V by 0 bases and J by 6 bases, and 12 bases separated the two germline ends. The CDR3 is made up of 14 amino acids. Written as DNA, the CDR3 is TGTGCCAGCAGCCAAGAAAAGGGCAGGGGCGAGCAGTACTTC. Protein product: CASSQEKGRGEQYF.

The V call is TRBV5-8, the J call TRBJ1-1; no reliable D call. The V gene's germline CDR1 is SGHTS and CDR2 YDEGEE. V was pared by 4 bases and J by 0 bases, with 16 bases between. The CDR3 is made up of 16 amino acids. The CDR3 loop is CASSPTGRRMNTEAFF. The CDR3 bases are TGTGCCAGCAGCCCTACCGGAAGGCGGATGAACACTGAAGCTTTCTTT.

The J gene is TRBJ2-4, the V gene TRBV3-1 (or the pseudogene TRBV3-2); 7 bases map to TRBD1. The germline CDR1 and CDR2 sequences are LGHDT and YNNKEL (reference sequence). Unmatched junction bases numbered 7, after V lost 1 base and J lost 4 bases. There are 16 residues in the CDR3. DNA for the CDR3: TGTGCCAGCAGCCAAGTCTTCCGGGACAGTAAAAACATTCAGTACTTC. Translating it yields CASSQVFRDSKNIQYF.

The V gene is TRBV19, the J gene TRBJ2-1; D might be TRBD1 (5 bases). V was cut by 6 bases and J by 7 bases, with 13 bases left in between. Germline V lookup: CDR1 LNHDA, CDR2 SQIVND (reference sequence). CDR3 length equals 13 residues. The CDR3 region has the DNA TGTGCCAGTAGCGGACAAATAGGGAATGAGCAGTTCTTC. Encoded protein: CASSGQIGNEQFF.

J is TRBJ1-6 and V is TRBV19; tentatively, D is TRBD1 (5 bases). The CDR3 has 12 residues. V was trimmed by 9 bases and J by 14 bases, leaving 17 bases between them. Germline-derived CDR1 and CDR2 are LNHDA and SQIVND (reference sequence). The CDR3 DNA is TGTGCCAGCCGCCGGCAGGGTGGGGCCCTCCACTTT. Residues: CASRRQGGALHF.

The chain has TRBV19 and TRBJ1-2; 9 nucleotides match TRBD1. Looked up from germline, CDR1 is LNHDA and CDR2 is SQIVND (reference sequence). There are 14 residues in the CDR3. V was pared by 5 bases and J by 6 bases, with 7 bases of the junction left unmatched. The CDR3 spells CASSAGQGFDGYTF. Written as DNA, the CDR3 is TGTGCCAGTAGTGCGGGACAGGGTTTTGATGGCTACACCTTC. Together with reference TRBV19 and TRBJ1-2, the CDR3 gives the full variable domain: DGGITQSPKYLFRKEGQNVTLSCEQNLNHDAMYWYRQDPGQGLRLIYYSQIVNDFQKGDIAEGYSVSREKKESFPLTVTSAQKNPTAFYLCASSAGQGFDGYTFGSGTRLTVV.

This clone occurred once. The J gene is TRBJ1-1, the V gene TRBV5-6, with 9 bases matching TRBD1. CDR1 and CDR2 (germline): SGHDT, YYEEEE. There are 16 residues in the CDR3. Trimming took 3 bases from V and 6 from J; bases not matched to a gene: 12. The CDR3 is CASSSYPGQGMAEAFF. As DNA, the CDR3 is TGTGCCAGCAGCTCATACCCGGGACAGGGAATGGCTGAAGCTTTCTTT.

This clone was detected only a few times. The V call is TRBV27, the J call TRBJ1-5, with TRBD1 as a possible D gene (5 bases). Germline V gene sequence: CDR1 MNHEY, CDR2 SMNVEV (reference sequence). V was trimmed by 1 base and J by 6 bases, leaving 16 bases between them. The CDR3 is 16 residues long. The CDR3 region has the DNA TGTGCCAGCAGTTTATGCACCCAGAGGGGACTTCAGCCCCAGCATTTT. Translation gives CASSLCTQRGLQPQHF.

This clone was counted a single time. This chain uses TRBV5-5 with TRBJ1-1, with TRBD1 matching 9 bases. V trimming: 5 bases; J trimming: 10 bases; junction bases outside the gene matches: 18. The length of the CDR3 is 16 residues. The V gene's germline CDR1 is SGHKS and CDR2 YYEKEE (reference sequence). CDR3 in DNA: TGTGCCAGCAGGGATCTCCGGGACAGGGACCAAGGTCGAGCTTTCTTT. This gives the protein CASRDLRDRDQGRAFF.

The chain uses TRBV24-1 and TRBJ1-5; the D gene is possibly TRBD1 (6 bases). Trimming took 4 bases from V and 3 from J, leaving 12 bases between them. Germline lookup yields CDR1 KGHDR and CDR2 SFDVKD. This CDR3 is built from 15 residues. CDR3 nucleotides: TGTGCCACCAGTGAGACTACAGGGCACAATCAGCCCCAGCATTTT. It yields the protein CATSETTGHNQPQHF.

The chain is built from TRBV7-2 and TRBJ2-7; D gene ambiguous. The CDR3 is made up of 11 amino acids. Trimming stripped 5 bases from V and 1 base from J, with 3 bases between. CDR1 is SGHTA, CDR2 FQGNSA, per germline. The CDR3 coding sequence is TGTGCCAGCAGCCGTTCCTACGAGCAGTACTTC. Encoded protein: CASSRSYEQYF.

CDR3 sequence: CASSLQGRGIATNEKLFF. Written as DNA, the CDR3 is TGTGCCAGCAGCTTGCAAGGCAGGGGGATTGCAACTAATGAAAAACTGTTTTTT. This rearrangement joins TRBV5-4 to TRBJ1-4; 7 nucleotides agree with TRBD1. The trim removed 1 base at V and 0 bases at J, leaving 9 bases unmatched. This CDR3 is built from 18 residues. Germline loops: CDR1 SGHNT, CDR2 YYREEE (reference sequence).

The chain employs TRBV5-1 and TRBJ1-1; D gene unclear. The CDR3 covers 13 residues. Germline assignment: CDR1 SGHRS and CDR2 YFSETQ. Trimming shortened V by 4 bases and J by 6 bases, and 13 bases separated the two germline ends. CDR3 sequence (DNA): TGCGCCAGCAGCGAGGTTGGGCGGGCTGAAGCTTTCTTT. It codes for CASSEVGRAEAFF.

This clone was counted a few times. The chain employs TRBV19 and TRBJ1-1; tentatively, D is TRBD1 (6 bases). V lost 2 bases and J lost 1, with 11 bases in between. CDR1 and CDR2 (germline): LNHDA, SQIVND (reference sequence). The CDR3 extends over 15 amino acids. The CDR3 bases are TGTGCCAGTAGTATAAGGGGGTGGGAGAACACTGAAGCTTTCTTT. This encodes CASSIRGWENTEAFF.

V gene TRBV29-1 combines with J gene TRBJ1-2; 7 positions match TRBD1. Germline-derived CDR1 and CDR2 are SQVTM and ANQGSEA. This CDR3 is 14 amino acids long. Losses at the gene ends were 4 bases for V and 4 bases for J; bases not matched to a gene: 9. CDR3 residues: CSVGEQGSGYGYTF. The CDR3 DNA reads TGCAGCGTTGGGGAACAGGGGTCTGGCTATGGCTACACCTTC.

This clone was found a few times. A junction boundary mismatches the germline segment, possibly from a read error. The chain uses TRBV5-1 and TRBJ2-7; 12 nucleotides agree with TRBD1. CDR1 is SGHRS and CDR2 is YFSETQ in the germline V gene. This CDR3 contains 15 residues. The CDR3 DNA follows: TGCGCCAGCAGTTTGGGGACAGGGGGCGTCTACGAGCAGTACTTC. Translation gives CASSLGTGGVYEQYF.

DNA of the CDR3: TGTGCCAGCAGCCAGGGACTAGCGGGGGGCCGGTCGGATACGCAGTATTTT. It translates to CASSQGLAGGRSDTQYF. This chain connects TRBV3-1 (or the pseudogene TRBV3-2) to TRBJ2-3; 15 bases match TRBD2. This CDR3 comprises 17 residues. The germline V gene encodes CDR1 LGHDT and CDR2 YNNKEL (reference sequence). V dropped 3 bases and J dropped 6; count of bases not matched to a gene: 7.

The V gene is TRBV7-9, the J gene TRBJ1-1; TRBD1 aligns across 8 bases. The CDR3 sequence is 13 residues long. Unmatched junction bases numbered 5, after V lost 4 bases and J lost 7 bases. Germline V gives CDR1 SEHNR, CDR2 FQNEAQ (reference sequence). The CDR3 sequence: CASSSGGPNEAFF. The CDR3, as DNA: TGTGCCAGCAGCTCAGGGGGCCCTAATGAAGCTTTCTTT.

The chain links TRBV7-9 to TRBJ2-2, with 7 bases aligning to TRBD1. V lost 3 bases and J lost 3; bases outside the gene matches: 4. The CDR3 runs to 15 residues. Germline CDR1 SEHNR, CDR2 FQNEAQ (reference sequence). In nucleotides, the CDR3 is TGTGCCAGCAGCTTGGTCCAGGGGGACACCGGGGAGCTGTTTTTT. Amino acids: CASSLVQGDTGELFF.

The CDR3 here is CASSPTQGLAGEETQYF. The CDR3 DNA reads as TGTGCCAGCAGCCCGACCCAAGGACTAGCGGGAGAAGAGACCCAGTACTTC. The chain uses TRBV3-1 (or the pseudogene TRBV3-2) and TRBJ2-5; 13 bases map to TRBD2. The CDR3 covers 17 residues. The trim removed 4 bases at V and 3 bases at J, leaving 8 bases unmatched. Germline V gene lookup returns CDR1 LGHDT and CDR2 YNNKEL (reference sequence).

The chain combines TRBV28 with TRBJ1-6; no definite D call. The CDR3 has 15 residues. V was trimmed by 2 bases and J by 6 bases, leaving 11 bases between them. Germline assignment: CDR1 MDHEN and CDR2 SYDVKM. The CDR3 DNA follows: TGTGCCAGCAGTTTACGAGGTTTGGGTAATTCACCCCTCCACTTT. It encodes CASSLRGLGNSPLHF.